A selection of T cell receptor beta chains follows, all from one sample in a study of shared clonotypes between healthy human individuals. Measured with immunoSEQ multiplex PCR; TCRdb has only the in-frame clones, and not every one. The table lists millions of clones, 90% to 95% of them singletons, with roughly 0.13% in the top ten. Sequencing was performed on naive CD4+ T cells sorted from blood. These receptors came from a man younger than 35 in good health. Each CDR3 is given with its conserved first and last residue. The D gene is left open where the match is weak. Clone size is not always given. Where it is, it says once, few, many or a class for expanded clones.

J | size | V | D | CDR3 | DNA
TRBJ2-5 | . | TRBV11-2 | TRBD2 | CASSLSAGGPETQYF | TGTGCCAGCAGCTTATCAGCGGGAGGGCCGGAGACCCAGTACTTC
TRBJ1-2 | . | TRBV29-1 | . | CSVVQGNYGYTF | TGCAGCGTCGTGCAGGGGAACTATGGCTACACCTTC
TRBJ2-7 | . | TRBV19 | . | CASSFTTNANEQYF | TGTGCCAGTAGTTTCACGACCAACGCCAACGAGCAGTACTTC
TRBJ2-7 | . | TRBV7-9 | TRBD2 | CASSLVVLAGGRTSYEQYF | TGTGCCAGCAGCTTAGTAGTCCTAGCGGGGGGCCGAACTTCCTACGAGCAGTACTTC
TRBJ2-3 | . | TRBV30 | . | CAARMSANTQYF | TGTGCCGCGCGCATGTCTGCGAATACGCAGTATTTT
TRBJ1-2 | . | TRBV5-4 | . | CASRPATGSGYTF | TGTGCCAGCAGGCCAGCAACGGGTTCTGGCTACACCTTC
TRBJ2-1 | . | TRBV29-1 | . | CSVLPDWRDSYNEQFF | TGCAGCGTTTTACCGGATTGGAGGGACTCCTACAATGAGCAGTTCTTC
TRBJ2-2 | . | TRBV18 | TRBD1 | CASSPLAGTGPGELFF | TGTGCCAGCTCACCCCTGGCCGGGACAGGGCCCGGGGAGCTGTTTTTT
TRBJ2-7 | . | TRBV15 | . | CATSRVAGPDSYEQYF | TGTGCCACCAGCAGAGTTGCGGGGCCCGACTCCTACGAGCAGTACTTC
TRBJ1-5 | . | TRBV2 | TRBD1 | CASSGGQGYQPQHF | TGTGCCAGCAGTGGGGGACAGGGGTATCAGCCCCAGCATTTT
TRBJ2-7 | . | TRBV30 | . | CAWTCNRGASSYEQYF | TGTGCCTGGACCTGTAACCGCGGGGCCAGCTCCTACGAGCAGTACTTC
TRBJ1-5 | . | TRBV25-1 | . | CASSESNQPQHF | TGTGCCAGCAGTGAGAGCAATCAGCCCCAGCATTTT
TRBJ1-1 | . | TRBV30 | . | CAWSKGRVATEAFF | TGTGCCTGGAGTAAGGGACGGGTGGCCACTGAAGCTTTCTTT
TRBJ1-4 | . | TRBV7-8 | . | CASSPRAANEKLFF | TGTGCCAGCAGTCCGAGGGCTGCTAATGAAAAACTGTTTTTT
TRBJ2-7 | . | TRBV7-9 | . | CASSPPEGGYYEQYF | TGTGCCAGCAGCCCACCGGAGGGTGGCTACTACGAGCAGTACTTC
TRBJ1-1 | . | TRBV7-2 | TRBD1 | CASSPRRTGQNTEAFF | TGTGCCAGCAGCCCGAGGAGGACAGGACAGAACACTGAAGCTTTCTTT
TRBJ2-3 | . | TRBV5-4 | TRBD2 | CASSPGGGYLSTDTQYF | TGTGCCAGCAGTCCCGGGGGAGGGTATTTGAGCACAGATACGCAGTATTTT
TRBJ2-1 | . | TRBV6-1 | TRBD2 | CASSSGGSYNEQFF | TGTGCCAGCAGTAGCGGGGGGTCTTACAATGAGCAGTTCTTC
TRBJ1-1 | . | TRBV7-2 | . | CASSLAVQLMNTEAFF | TGTGCCAGCAGCTTAGCGGTACAGCTGATGAACACTGAAGCTTTCTTT
TRBJ1-6 | . | TRBV30 | . | CAWSVNSPLHF | TGTGCCTGGAGTGTAAACTCACCCCTCCACTTT
TRBJ2-5 | . | TRBV5-4 | TRBD1 | CASSRAEGAPGETQYF | TGTGCCAGCAGCCGTGCTGAGGGGGCGCCAGGGGAGACCCAGTACTTC
TRBJ2-7 | . | TRBV14 | . | CASSQDRVGEQYF | TGTGCCAGCAGCCAAGATCGGGTAGGGGAGCAGTACTTC
TRBJ2-2 | . | TRBV9 | . | CASSGATGTSTGELFF | TGTGCCAGCAGCGGAGCCACCGGGACCTCCACCGGGGAGCTGTTTTTT
TRBJ1-2 | . | TRBV5-1 | . | CASSLAGVDYGYTF | TGCGCCAGCAGCTTGGCCGGGGTAGACTATGGCTACACCTTC
TRBJ2-7 | . | TRBV5-6 | . | CASSFGPTYEQYF | TGTGCCAGCAGCTTCGGACCCACCTACGAGCAGTACTTC
TRBJ1-2 | . | TRBV10-3 | . | CAISESDLDGYTF | TGTGCCATCAGTGAGTCGGATCTGGATGGCTACACCTTC
TRBJ2-7 | . | TRBV5-1 | TRBD1 | CASRGDRGQSEQYF | TGCGCCAGCAGAGGAGACAGGGGGCAGAGCGAGCAGTACTTC
TRBJ1-6 | . | TRBV7-9 | TRBD1 | CASSLPGQGSTLHF | TGTGCCAGCAGCCTCCCGGGACAGGGGAGTACCCTCCACTTT
TRBJ1-2 | once | TRBV27 | TRBD1 | CASSPTGGNNYGYTF | TGTGCCAGCAGTCCAACAGGGGGAAATAACTATGGCTACACCTTC
TRBJ2-7 | . | TRBV5-3 | . | CASSSRGSSYEQYF | TGTGCCAGCAGCTCCCGGGGGAGCTCCTACGAGCAGTACTTC
TRBJ2-7 | . | TRBV30 | TRBD2 | CAWRTSGTSYEQYF | TGTGCCTGGAGAACTAGCGGGACTTCCTACGAGCAGTACTTC